These T cell receptor beta chains were read from a single sample in a study of spatial heterogeneity in lung cancer. One entry per CDR3 protein results from TCRdb running MiXCR on the 5' RACE reads. The table lists about 33,000 distinct CDR3 sequences, 8% to 13% of them singletons. Sequenced material: PBMCs, taken at follow-up. Every receptor here comes from a female donor with early-stage non-small cell lung cancer. The CDR3 runs from the conserved cysteine through the conserved F or W. A D gene is named only where the DNA matches it firmly. The size field is filled for only some rows; it gives once, few, many or a size class.

many	TRBV6-2/TRBV6-3	TRBJ2-2	-	TGTGCCAGCAGAAACAGGGACACAATAAGCGCGAACACCGGGGAGCTGTTTTTT	CASRNRDTISANTGELFF
few	TRBV7-2	TRBJ2-5	-	TGTGCCAGCAGCTTGAGGTCTGGAGAGACCCAGTACTTC	CASSLRSGETQYF
-	TRBV5-5	TRBJ2-7	-	TGTGCCAGCAGCTTCCAGTCGGGTCTCTACGAGCAGTACTTC	CASSFQSGLYEQYF
-	TRBV7-8	TRBJ1-1	-	TGTGCCAGCAGCTCTGAATGGGGCCGGGATGAAGCTTTCTTT	CASSSEWGRDEAFF
-	TRBV3-1	TRBJ1-2	-	TGTGCCAGCAGCGCTCTAGATGGCTACACCTTC	CASSALDGYTF
many	TRBV2	TRBJ1-2	-	TGTGCCAGCAGTGAAGCGGGTCAGGGAATAGGCTATGGCTACACCTTC	CASSEAGQGIGYGYTF
many	TRBV5-6	TRBJ1-5	TRBD1	TGTGCCAGCAGCACACAGGGGGCTGTTAGCAATCAGCCCCAGCATTTT	CASSTQGAVSNQPQHF
-	TRBV2	TRBJ1-2	-	TGTGCCAGCAGGGGGGCAGGGCCCTATGGCTACACCTTC	CASRGAGPYGYTF
many	TRBV5-6	TRBJ2-1	-	TGTGCCAGCAGCTTGGATCAGGGGCCGTCCTACAATGAGCAGTTCTTC	CASSLDQGPSYNEQFF
many	TRBV12-3/TRBV12-4	TRBJ2-3	-	TGTGCCAGCAGCCCACGGCCGAAGGTGGCAGATACGCAGTATTTT	CASSPRPKVADTQYF
-	TRBV28	TRBJ1-3	-	TGTGCCAGCAGTTTAGTTCGGGGGTCCCGAACTTACTCTGGAAACACCATATATTTT	CASSLVRGSRTYSGNTIYF
few	TRBV5-1	TRBJ1-2	TRBD1	TGCGCCAGCAGCTCTGGGACAGCCATTAACTATGGCTACACCTTC	CASSSGTAINYGYTF
few	TRBV7-9	TRBJ2-7	-	TGTGCCAGCAGCTTTACTGAGGTCTCCGAGCAGTACTTC	CASSFTEVSEQYF
-	TRBV2	TRBJ2-3	-	TGTGCCAGCAGTCTACAGGGCGGTCCGCAGTATTTT	CASSLQGGPQYF
many	TRBV7-2	TRBJ1-1	-	TGTGCCAGCAGCCCCGGCGGGAACACTGAAGCTTTCTTT	CASSPGGNTEAFF
many	TRBV15	TRBJ2-1	-	TGTGCCACCAGAACTCTTCGGGGTTACAATGAGCAGTTCTTC	CATRTLRGYNEQFF
many	TRBV6-2/TRBV6-3	TRBJ1-5	-	TGTGCCAGCAGTTCCGCTCAGGGGATAATCAATCAGCCCCAGCATTTT	CASSSAQGIINQPQHF
many	TRBV27	TRBJ2-5	-	TGTGCCAGCAGTTTATCGCGGCTAGAGACCCAGTACTTC	CASSLSRLETQYF
few	TRBV6-6	TRBJ1-1	-	TGTGCCAGCAGTTACTCGAGAGGCAAGAACACTGAAGCTTTCTTT	CASSYSRGKNTEAFF
-	TRBV7-2	TRBJ2-1	-	TGTGCCAGCAGCCATCAGGGGGGCCTCCTGGACAATGAGCAGTTCTTC	CASSHQGGLLDNEQFF
few	TRBV7-2	TRBJ2-7	TRBD2	TGTGCCAGCAGCTTTTCTAGCGGGGGCCACTACGAGCAGTACTTC	CASSFSSGGHYEQYF
many	TRBV4-2	TRBJ2-5	TRBD2	TGTGCCAGCAGCCAGATTGGGGCTAGCGGGGGGCCAAACCAAGAGACCCAGTACTTC	CASSQIGASGGPNQETQYF
many	TRBV6-5	TRBJ1-2	-	TGTGCCAGCAACTCAGGCGGTAACTATGGCTACACCTTC	CASNSGGNYGYTF
once	TRBV28	TRBJ2-1	TRBD2	TGTGCCAGCGCTTGGGGACTAGCTTTTGAGCAGTTCTTC	CASAWGLAFEQFF